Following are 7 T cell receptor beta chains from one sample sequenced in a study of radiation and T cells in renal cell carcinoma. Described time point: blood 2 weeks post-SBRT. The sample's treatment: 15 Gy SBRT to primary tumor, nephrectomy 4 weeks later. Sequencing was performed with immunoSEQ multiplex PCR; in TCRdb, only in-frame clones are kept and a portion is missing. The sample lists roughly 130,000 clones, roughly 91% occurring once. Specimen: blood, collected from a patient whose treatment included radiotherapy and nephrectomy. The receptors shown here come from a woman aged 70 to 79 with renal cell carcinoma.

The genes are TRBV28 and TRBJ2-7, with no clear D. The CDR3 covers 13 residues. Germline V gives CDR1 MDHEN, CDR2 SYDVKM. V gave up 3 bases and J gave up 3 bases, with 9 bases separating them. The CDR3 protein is CASSFFGVYEQYF. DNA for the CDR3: TGTGCCAGCAGTTTTTTTGGGGTCTACGAGCAGTACTTC. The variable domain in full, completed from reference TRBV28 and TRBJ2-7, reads DVKVTQSSRYLVKRTGEKVFLECVQDMDHENMFWYRQDPGLGLRLIYFSYDVKMKEKGDIPEGYSVSREKKERFSLILESASTNQTSMYLCASSFFGVYEQYFGPGTRLTVT.

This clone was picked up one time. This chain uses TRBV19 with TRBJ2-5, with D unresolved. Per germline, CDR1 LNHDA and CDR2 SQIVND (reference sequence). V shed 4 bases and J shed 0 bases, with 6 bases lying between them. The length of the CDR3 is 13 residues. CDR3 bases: TGTGCCAGTAGTACAGGACACCAAGAGACCCAGTACTTC. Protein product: CASSTGHQETQYF.

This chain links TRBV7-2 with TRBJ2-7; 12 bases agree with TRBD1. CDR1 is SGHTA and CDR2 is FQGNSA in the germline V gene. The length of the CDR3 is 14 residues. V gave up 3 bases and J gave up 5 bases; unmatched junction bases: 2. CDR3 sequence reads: CASSFRDRGHEQYF. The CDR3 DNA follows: TGTGCCAGCAGCTTCCGGGACAGGGGGCACGAGCAGTACTTC. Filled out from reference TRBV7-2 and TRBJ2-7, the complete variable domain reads GAGVSQSPSNKVTEKGKDVELRCDPISGHTALYWYRQSLGQGLEFLIYFQGNSAPDKSGLPSDRFSAERTGGSVSTLTIQRTQQEDSAVYLCASSFRDRGHEQYFGPGTRLTVT.

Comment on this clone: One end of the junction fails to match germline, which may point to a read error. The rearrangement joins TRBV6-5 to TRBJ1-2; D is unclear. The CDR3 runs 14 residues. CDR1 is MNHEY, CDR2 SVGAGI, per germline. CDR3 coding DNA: TGTGCCAGCAGTTACTCGACGCTCAGCCCGCCGGTTCGCTTC. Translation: CASSYSTLSPPVRF.

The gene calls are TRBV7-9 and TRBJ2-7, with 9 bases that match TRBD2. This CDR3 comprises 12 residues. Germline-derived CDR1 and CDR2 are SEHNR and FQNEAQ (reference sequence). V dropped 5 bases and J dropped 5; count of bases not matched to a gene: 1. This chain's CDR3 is CASSRLADEQYF. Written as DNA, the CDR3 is TGTGCCAGCAGCCGACTAGCGGACGAGCAGTACTTC. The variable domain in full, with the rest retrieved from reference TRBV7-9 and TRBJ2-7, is DTGVSQNPRHKITKRGQNVTFRCDPISEHNRLYWYRQTLGQGPEFLTYFQNEAQLEKSRLLSDRFSAERPKGSFSTLEIQRTEQGDSAMYLCASSRLADEQYFGPGTRLTVT.

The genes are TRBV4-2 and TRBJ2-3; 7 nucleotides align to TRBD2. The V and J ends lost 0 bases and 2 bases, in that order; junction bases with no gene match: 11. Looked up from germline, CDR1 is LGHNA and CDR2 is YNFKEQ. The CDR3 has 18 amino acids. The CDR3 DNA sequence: TGTGCCAGCAGCCAAGATTACGGTGGAGCGGGGTACACAGATACGCAGTATTTT. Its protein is CASSQDYGGAGYTDTQYF.

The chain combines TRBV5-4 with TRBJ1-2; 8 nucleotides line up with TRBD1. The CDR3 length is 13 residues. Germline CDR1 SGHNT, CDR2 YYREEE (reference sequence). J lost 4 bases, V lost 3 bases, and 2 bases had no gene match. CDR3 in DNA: TGTGCCAGCAGCTCCAGGGGGCGCTATGGCTACACCTTC. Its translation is CASSSRGRYGYTF.